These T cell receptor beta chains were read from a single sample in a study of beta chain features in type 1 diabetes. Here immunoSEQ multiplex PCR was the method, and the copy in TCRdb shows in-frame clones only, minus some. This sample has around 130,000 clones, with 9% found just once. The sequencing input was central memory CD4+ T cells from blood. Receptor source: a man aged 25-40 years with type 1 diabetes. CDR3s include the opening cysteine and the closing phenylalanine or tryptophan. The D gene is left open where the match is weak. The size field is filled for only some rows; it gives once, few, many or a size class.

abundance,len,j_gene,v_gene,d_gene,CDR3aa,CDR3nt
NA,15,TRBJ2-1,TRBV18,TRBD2,CASSPLIGGANEQFF,TGTGCCAGCTCACCACTTATCGGGGGGGCCAATGAGCAGTTCTTC
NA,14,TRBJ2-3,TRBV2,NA,CASSDNRDTDTQYF,TGTGCCAGCAGTGACAACAGGGACACAGATACGCAGTATTTT
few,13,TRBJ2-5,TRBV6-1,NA,CASTPRGRETQYF,TGTGCCAGCACCCCAAGGGGTCGGGAGACCCAGTACTTC
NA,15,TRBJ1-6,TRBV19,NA,CASSIMGADNSPLHF,TGTGCCAGTAGTATTATGGGCGCCGATAATTCACCCCTCCACTTT
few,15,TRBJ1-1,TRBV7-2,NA,CASSWVATGRTEAFF,TGTGCCAGCAGCTGGGTCGCGACCGGGAGGACTGAAGCTTTCTTT
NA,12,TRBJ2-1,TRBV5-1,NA,CASSFDLHEQFF,TGCGCCAGCAGCTTTGACTTACATGAGCAGTTCTTC
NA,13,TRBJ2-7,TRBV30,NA,CAWSVQRLAEQYF,TGTGCCTGGAGTGTACAGCGGCTTGCCGAGCAGTACTTC
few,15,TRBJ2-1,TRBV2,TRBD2,CASSEFSGGAGEQFF,TGTGCCAGCAGTGAATTTAGCGGGGGGGCCGGTGAGCAGTTCTTC
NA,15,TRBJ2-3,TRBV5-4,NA,CASSLDKRSTDTQYF,TGTGCCAGCAGCTTGGACAAACGCAGCACAGATACGCAGTATTTT
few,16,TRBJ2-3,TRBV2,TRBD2,CASNLAGGRSTDTQYF,TGTGCCAGCAACTTAGCGGGGGGCCGGAGCACAGATACGCAGTATTTT
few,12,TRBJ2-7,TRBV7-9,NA,CASSWGEDEQYF,TGTGCCAGCAGCTGGGGCGAGGACGAGCAGTACTTC
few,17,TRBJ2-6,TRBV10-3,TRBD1,CAISGTGGASGANVLTF,TGTGCCATCAGTGGAACAGGGGGCGCCTCTGGGGCCAACGTCCTGACTTTC
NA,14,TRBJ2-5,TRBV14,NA,CASSQNQGGETQYF,TGTGCCAGCAGCCAGAATCAGGGAGGAGAGACCCAGTACTTC
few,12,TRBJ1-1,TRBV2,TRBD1,CASRIMTGAGNF,TGTGCCAGCAGGATCATGACAGGGGCGGGTAATTTT
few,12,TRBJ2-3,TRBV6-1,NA,CASRPGADTQYF,TGTGCCAGCAGACCAGGCGCAGATACGCAGTATTTT